The sequence of this T cell receptor beta chain was determined in a study of blood T cell repertoires in COVID-19. Authors' analysis steps: Amplification from reference gene primers served as the basis for estimated nucleated cell counts. Libraries were prepared by immunoSEQ multiplex PCR; TCRdb keeps only in-frame clonotypes and omits some of them. That table gives V, J and clone size, and the DNA gave D and trimming. The repertoire holds about 50,000 clones, about nine tenths seen once, with around 6.9% in the top ten. The V and J ends lost 3 bases and 7 bases, in that order; junction bases with no gene match: 16. This CDR3 spans 17 amino acids. Germline CDR1 reads SGHVS; CDR2 reads FQNEAQ.

The rearrangement joins TRBV7-8 to TRBJ1-2, with TRBD1 matching 8 bases. This clonotype was obtained from a middle-aged man with active COVID-19. Sample: peripheral blood. The CDR3: CASSFATGTGGRRGYTF. CDR3 bases: TGTGCCAGCAGCTTCGCCACTGGTACAGGGGGTCGGCGTGGCTACACCTTC.